This record covers a single T cell receptor (beta chain). Mismatch with germline at one junction end may stem from a read error. Combining a sample-barcoded 5' primer with a J-beta primer mix, a second PCR ran for roughly 7 to 11 cycles. Every sample produced at least 2.5 million CDR3-containing paired-end reads. TCRdb re-called the 5' RACE reads with MiXCR, one entry per CDR3 protein. The sample has some 790,000 distinct CDR3 sequences, about 28% seen once. This sample stems from a study of blood T cells in healthy people across ages. Germline CDR1 and CDR2: SEHNR and FQNEAQ (reference sequence). The CDR3 loop spans 15 amino acids. The sample, 7.5 to 10 milliliters of peripheral blood, was drawn from each donor.

The material sequenced was blood. The TCR was taken from a woman of 80 years or more in good health. This chain links TRBV7-9 with TRBJ2-7; 7 bases are a match to TRBD1. The J call is in doubt because the DNA end fits TRBJ2-5 better. CDR3 sequence reads: CASCLVPGGRETQYF. CDR3 DNA sequence: TGTGCCAGCTGCTTAGTCCCAGGGGGTCGCGAGACCCAGTACTTC.